This T cell receptor (beta chain) appears in the sequencing data of a study of blood T cell repertoires in COVID-19. At the level of the study: Samples came from the United States, Italy and Spain, spanning acute and convalescent COVID-19. Sample material is recorded as cDNA or gDNA derived from T cells, B-cell-depleted T cells, or PBMCs.

As originally analysed: Estimated nucleated cell counts came from reference gene primer amplification. TCRdb's table, derived via immunoSEQ multiplex PCR, lists solely in-frame clones and lacks some. V, J and clone size are taken as reported in that table, and D and trimming were inferred from the DNA itself. Of roughly 100,000 clones in the sample, about 90% were seen once. The germline CDR1 and CDR2 sequences are MGHDK and SYGVNS. J lost 5 bases, V lost 1 base, and 8 bases had no gene match. The CDR3 has 16 amino acids. This chain uses TRBV25-1 with TRBJ2-5; 9 nucleotides agree with TRBD2. Sequenced: peripheral blood. The clonotype was recovered from a man between 18 and 29 years old with acute or convalescent COVID-19. CDR3 region: CASSESAGGQWETQYF. As DNA, the CDR3 is TGTGCCAGCAGTGAATCGGCGGGGGGGCAGTGGGAGACCCAGTACTTC.